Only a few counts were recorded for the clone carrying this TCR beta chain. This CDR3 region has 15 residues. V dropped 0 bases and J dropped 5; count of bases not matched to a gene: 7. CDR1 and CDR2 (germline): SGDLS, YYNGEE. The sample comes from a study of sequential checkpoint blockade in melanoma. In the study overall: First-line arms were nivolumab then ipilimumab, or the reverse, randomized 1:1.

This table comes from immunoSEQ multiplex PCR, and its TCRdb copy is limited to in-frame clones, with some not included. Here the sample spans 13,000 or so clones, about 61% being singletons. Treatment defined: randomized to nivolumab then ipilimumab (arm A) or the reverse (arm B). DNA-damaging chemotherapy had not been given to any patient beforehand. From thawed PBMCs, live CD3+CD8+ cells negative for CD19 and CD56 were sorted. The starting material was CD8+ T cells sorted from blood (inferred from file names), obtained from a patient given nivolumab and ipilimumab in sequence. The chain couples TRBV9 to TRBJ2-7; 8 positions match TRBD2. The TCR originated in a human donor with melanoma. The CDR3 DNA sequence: TGTGCCAGCAGCGTAGATTCGGGGGGGCAAAACGAGCAGTACTTC. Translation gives CASSVDSGGQNEQYF.